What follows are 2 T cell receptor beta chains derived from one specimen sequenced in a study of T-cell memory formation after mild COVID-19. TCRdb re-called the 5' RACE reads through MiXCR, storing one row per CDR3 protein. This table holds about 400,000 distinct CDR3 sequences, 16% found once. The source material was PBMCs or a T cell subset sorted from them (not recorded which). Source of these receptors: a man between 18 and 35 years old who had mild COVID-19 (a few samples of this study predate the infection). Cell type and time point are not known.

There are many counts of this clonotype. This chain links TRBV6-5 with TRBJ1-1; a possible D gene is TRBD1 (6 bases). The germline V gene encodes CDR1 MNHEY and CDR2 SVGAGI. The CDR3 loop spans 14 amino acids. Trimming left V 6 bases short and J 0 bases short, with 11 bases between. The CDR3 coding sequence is TGTGCCAGCAGCCAGACAGGTTTGAACACTGAAGCTTTCTTT. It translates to CASSQTGLNTEAFF.

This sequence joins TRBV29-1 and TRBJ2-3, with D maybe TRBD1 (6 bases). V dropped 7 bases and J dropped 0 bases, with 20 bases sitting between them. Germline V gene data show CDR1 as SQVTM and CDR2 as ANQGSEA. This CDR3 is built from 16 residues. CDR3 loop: CSAWVRGKGSTDTQYF. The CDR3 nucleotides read TGCAGCGCCTGGGTGAGGGGGAAGGGCAGCACAGATACGCAGTATTTT.